The entry below describes one T cell receptor beta chain. What it binds is unknown. This record belongs to a study of vaccination and CD4 T cells after COVID-19. Study-wide background: Stimulation of the cells used overlapping spike peptide pools from SARS-CoV-2 and from the common cold coronaviruses HCoV-NL63, HCoV-OC43 and HCoV-229E. General study results and limits: In convalescent patients, a median 86.3% of post-vaccine SARS-CoV-2-reactive clones appeared only after vaccination.

Trimming cost V 6 bases and J 0 bases, with 14 bases left between them. Germline loops: CDR1 MDHEN, CDR2 SYDVKM. The CDR3 has 15 amino acids. The Oncomine TCR Beta short-read assay was what sequenced the DNA obtained from cultured CD4+ T cells. In TCRdb, the PCR reads were re-called with MiXCR into one record per CDR3 protein. The data contain about 14,000 distinct CDR3 sequences, 30% to 35% of them seen just once; the ten biggest clones take up roughly 10%. Treatment specified: roughly ten-day PBMC culture with coronavirus spike peptide pools or control peptides (ViraFEST assay). IL-2 at roughly 9.6 IU/ml and peptide pools at 9 to 10 ug/ml were added to PBMCs cultured at two million per well.

The clonotype was recovered from a human donor who had recovered from COVID-19. The chain joins TRBV28 to TRBJ1-1; D gene unclear. Here the sequenced sample was CD4+ T cells from blood, cultured in vitro, taken after SARS-CoV-2 vaccination. Here the CDR3 DNA reads TGTGCCAGCAGCAAAGACACCCCGATGAACACTGAAGCTTTCTTT. The encoded protein is CASSKDTPMNTEAFF.